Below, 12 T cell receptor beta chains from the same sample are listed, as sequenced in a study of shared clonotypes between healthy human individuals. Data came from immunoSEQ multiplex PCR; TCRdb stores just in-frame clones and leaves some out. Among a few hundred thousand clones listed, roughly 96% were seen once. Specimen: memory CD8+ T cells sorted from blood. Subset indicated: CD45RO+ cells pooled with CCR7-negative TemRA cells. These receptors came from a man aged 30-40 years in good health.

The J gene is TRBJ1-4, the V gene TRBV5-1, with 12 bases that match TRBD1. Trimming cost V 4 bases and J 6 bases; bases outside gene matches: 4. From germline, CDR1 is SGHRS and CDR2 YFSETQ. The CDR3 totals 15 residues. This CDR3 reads CASSPGQGAHEKLFF. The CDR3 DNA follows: TGCGCCAGCAGCCCGGGACAGGGGGCGCATGAAAAACTGTTTTTT.

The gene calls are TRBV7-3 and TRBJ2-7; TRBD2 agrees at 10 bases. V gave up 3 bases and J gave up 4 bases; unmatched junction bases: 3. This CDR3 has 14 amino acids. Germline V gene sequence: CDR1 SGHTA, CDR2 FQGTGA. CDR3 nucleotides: TGTGCCAGCAGCTTTACTAGCGGGATATACGAGCAGTACTTC. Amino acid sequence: CASSFTSGIYEQYF. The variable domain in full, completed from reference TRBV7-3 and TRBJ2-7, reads GAGVSQTPSNKVTEKGKYVELRCDPISGHTALYWYRQSLGQGPEFLIYFQGTGAADDSGLPNDRFFAVRPEGSVSTLKIQRTERGDSAVYLCASSFTSGIYEQYFGPGTRLTVT.

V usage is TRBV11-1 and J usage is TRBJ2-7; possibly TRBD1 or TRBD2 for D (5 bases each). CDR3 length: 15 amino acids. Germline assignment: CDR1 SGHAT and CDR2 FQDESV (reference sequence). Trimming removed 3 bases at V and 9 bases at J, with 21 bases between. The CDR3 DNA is TGTGCCAGCAGCTTCTTATCGAGGGGTGGAAGTCCGCAGTACTTC. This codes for CASSFLSRGGSPQYF. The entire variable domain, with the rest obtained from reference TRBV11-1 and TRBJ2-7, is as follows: EAEVAQSPRYKITEKSQAVAFWCDPISGHATLYWYRQILGQGPELLVQFQDESVVDDSQLPKDRFSAERLKGVDSTLKIQPAELGDSAMYLCASSFLSRGGSPQYFGPGTRLTVT.

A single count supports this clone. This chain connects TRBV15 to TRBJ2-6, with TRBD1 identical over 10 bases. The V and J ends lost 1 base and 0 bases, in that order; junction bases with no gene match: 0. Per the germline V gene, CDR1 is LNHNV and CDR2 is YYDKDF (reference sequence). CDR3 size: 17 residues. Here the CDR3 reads CATSRGTGGSGANVLTF. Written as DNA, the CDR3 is TGTGCCACCAGCAGAGGGACAGGGGGCTCTGGGGCCAACGTCCTGACTTTC. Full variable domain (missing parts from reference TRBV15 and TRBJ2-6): DAMVIQNPRYQVTQFGKPVTLSCSQTLNHNVMYWYQQKSSQAPKLLFHYYDKDFNNEADTPDNFQSRRPNTSFCFLDIRSPGLGDTAMYLCATSRGTGGSGANVLTFGAGSRLTVL.

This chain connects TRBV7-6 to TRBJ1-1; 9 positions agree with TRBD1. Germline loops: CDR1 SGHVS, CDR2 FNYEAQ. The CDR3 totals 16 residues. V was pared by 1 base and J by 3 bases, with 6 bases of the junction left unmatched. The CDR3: CASSLGAGQGYTEAFF. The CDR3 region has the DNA TGTGCCAGCAGCTTAGGAGCGGGACAGGGCTACACTGAAGCTTTCTTT.

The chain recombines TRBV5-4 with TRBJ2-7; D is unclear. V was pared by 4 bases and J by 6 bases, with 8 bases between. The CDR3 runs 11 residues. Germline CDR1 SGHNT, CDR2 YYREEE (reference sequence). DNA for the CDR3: TGTGCCAGCAGCCTAGGACCCGAGCAGTACTTC. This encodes CASSLGPEQYF.

CDR3 DNA: TGCGCCAGTAGCCGGCCGCCCCACTCTGGGGCCAACGTCCTGACTTTC. Its protein is CASSRPPHSGANVLTF. This chain links TRBV5-1 with TRBJ2-6; the D is unclear. In germline, CDR1 is SGHRS, CDR2 YFSETQ. The V gene lost 8 bases and the J gene lost 0 bases, with 15 bases spanning the gap. The CDR3 extends over 16 amino acids.

The CDR3 loop is CASSDRGLAGDTQYF. CDR3 coding DNA: TGTGCCAGTAGTGACAGGGGGCTAGCGGGAGATACGCAGTATTTT. The chain carries TRBV19 and TRBJ2-3; TRBD1 agrees at 10 bases. J lost 5 bases, V lost 5 bases, and 7 bases had no gene match. The CDR3 spans 15 residues. Germline assignment: CDR1 LNHDA and CDR2 SQIVND (reference sequence).

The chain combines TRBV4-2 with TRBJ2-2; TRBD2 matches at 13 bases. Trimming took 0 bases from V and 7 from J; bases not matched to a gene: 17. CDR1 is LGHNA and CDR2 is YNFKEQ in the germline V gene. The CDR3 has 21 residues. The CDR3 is CASSQEPWDRGRLAGGGELFF. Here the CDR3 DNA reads TGTGCCAGCAGCCAAGAACCCTGGGACAGGGGTAGACTAGCGGGAGGCGGGGAGCTGTTTTTT.

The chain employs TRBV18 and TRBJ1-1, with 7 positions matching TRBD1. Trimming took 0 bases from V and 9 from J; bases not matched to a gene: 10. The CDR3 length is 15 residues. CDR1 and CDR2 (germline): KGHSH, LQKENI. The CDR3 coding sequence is TGTGCCAGCTCACCACCCGGACAGGTGTGGACTAAAGCTTTCTTT. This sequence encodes CASSPPGQVWTKAFF.

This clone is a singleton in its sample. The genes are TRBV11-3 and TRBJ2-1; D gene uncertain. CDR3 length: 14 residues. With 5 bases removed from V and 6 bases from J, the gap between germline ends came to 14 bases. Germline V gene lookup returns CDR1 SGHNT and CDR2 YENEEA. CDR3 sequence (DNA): TGTGCCAGCAGCCCAAACTGGGCAGCCAATGAGCAGTTCTTC. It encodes CASSPNWAANEQFF.

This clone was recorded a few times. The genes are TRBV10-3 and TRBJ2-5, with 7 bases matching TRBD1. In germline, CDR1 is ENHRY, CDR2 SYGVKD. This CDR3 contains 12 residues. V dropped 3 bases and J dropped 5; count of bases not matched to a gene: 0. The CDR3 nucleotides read TGTGCCATCAGTGAACAGGGGGAGACCCAGTACTTC. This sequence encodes CAISEQGETQYF.